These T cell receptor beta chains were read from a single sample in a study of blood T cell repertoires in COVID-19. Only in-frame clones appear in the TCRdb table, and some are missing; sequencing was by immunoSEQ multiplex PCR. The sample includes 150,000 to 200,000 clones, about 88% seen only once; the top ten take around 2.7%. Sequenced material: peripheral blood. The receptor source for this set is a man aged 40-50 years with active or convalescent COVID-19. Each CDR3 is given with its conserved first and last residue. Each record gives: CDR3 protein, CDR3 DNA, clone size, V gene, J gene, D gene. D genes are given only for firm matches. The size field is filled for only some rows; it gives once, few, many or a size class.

CASSLPLAGENTGELFF	TGTGCCAGCAGCCTCCCGCTAGCGGGGGAAAACACCGGGGAGCTGTTTTTT	.	TRBV3-1/TRBV3-2	TRBJ2-2	TRBD2
CASSFRGDQPQHF	TGTGCCAGCAGTTTCAGGGGTGACCAGCCCCAGCATTTT	.	TRBV27	TRBJ1-5	.
CASSYTYSSDTQYF	TGTGCCAGCAGTTACACCTATTCTAGCGATACGCAGTATTTT	.	TRBV6-5	TRBJ2-3	.
CASSLVPTGGHGYTF	TGTGCCAGCAGTTTAGTTCCGACAGGGGGCCATGGCTACACCTTC	.	TRBV6-2/TRBV6-3	TRBJ1-2	TRBD1
CASSQEFLAGSYEQYF	TGTGCCAGCAGCCAAGAGTTCCTAGCGGGAAGCTACGAGCAGTACTTC	.	TRBV4-2	TRBJ2-7	TRBD2
CASSEAPGSNSPLHF	TGTGCCAGCAGTGAAGCACCAGGTTCGAATTCACCCCTCCACTTT	.	TRBV6-1	TRBJ1-6	.
CATSRDRWGQADRNVLTF	TGTGCCACCAGCAGAGATAGGTGGGGGCAGGCGGACCGCAACGTCCTGACTTTC	.	TRBV15	TRBJ2-6	.
CASRLEGAGSNEQFF	TGCGCCAGCAGATTAGAAGGGGCGGGGTCCAATGAGCAGTTCTTC	.	TRBV5-1	TRBJ2-1	.
CASSPTGGHQPQHF	TGTGCCAGCAGTCCGACAGGGGGGCATCAGCCCCAGCATTTT	.	TRBV6-4	TRBJ1-5	TRBD1
CASSPFQETQYF	TGTGCCAGCAGCCCCTTCCAAGAGACCCAGTACTTC	.	TRBV12-3/TRBV12-4	TRBJ2-5	.
CASSYYTGANTEAFF	TGTGCCAGCAGTTACTACACAGGGGCGAACACTGAAGCTTTCTTT	.	TRBV6-6	TRBJ1-1	TRBD1
CASSPQWPGGGYTF	TGTGCCAGCAGCCCCCAATGGCCCGGGGGTGGCTACACCTTC	.	TRBV5-6	TRBJ1-2	.
CASSLDGTGHYEQYF	TGTGCCAGCAGCTTAGATGGGACAGGACACTACGAGCAGTACTTC	.	TRBV7-2	TRBJ2-7	TRBD1
CAWSTGLGLGYTF	TGTGCCTGGAGTACAGGGTTAGGTTTGGGCTACACCTTC	once	TRBV30	TRBJ1-2	.
CASSAGHLDPFVTGELFF	TGTGCCAGCAGCGCGGGACATCTGGATCCATTCGTCACCGGGGAGCTGTTTTTT	.	TRBV9	TRBJ2-2	.
CAISHGRGLMNTEAFF	TGTGCCATCAGCCATGGCAGGGGTCTCATGAACACTGAAGCTTTCTTT	.	TRBV10-3	TRBJ1-1	.
CATSDWGDGGQAFF	TGTGCCACCAGTGATTGGGGGGACGGGGGACAAGCTTTCTTT	.	TRBV24-1	TRBJ1-1	.
CASVGTRVPYEQYF	TGTGCCAGCGTAGGAACGAGGGTCCCCTACGAGCAGTACTTC	.	TRBV11-2	TRBJ2-7	.
CASSPQGSTNYGYTF	TGTGCCAGCAGCCCGCAGGGATCTACTAACTATGGCTACACCTTC	.	TRBV28	TRBJ1-2	.
CASSLPGQVYNEQFF	TGCGCCAGCAGCTTGCCGGGACAGGTGTACAATGAGCAGTTCTTC	.	TRBV5-1	TRBJ2-1	TRBD1